This TCR beta chain was sequenced during a study of a mutant IDH1 vaccine in newly diagnosed glioma. Assay used: immunoSEQ multiplex PCR; TCRdb lists only in-frame clones, some missing. The table shows more than 10,000 clones, with around 86% occurring only once. This CDR3 region has 18 residues. V lost 6 bases, J lost 4 bases, and 19 bases stayed unmatched. In germline, CDR1 is MNHEY, CDR2 SMNVEV (reference sequence). As to time point: week 5, during vaccination. A single vaccine dose contained 300 ug of mutant IDH1 20-mer peptide, and topical imiquimod was used with it. In regard to this clone: Its antigen is undetermined.

The specimen comprised PBMCs, sampled from a glioma patient whose treatment included an IDH1 peptide vaccine. The receptor comes from a woman aged 40-49 years with glioma. Some clones in this sample may be carry-over from other donors' samples. This rearrangement joins TRBV27 to TRBJ1-1; 8 nucleotides agree with TRBD1. The CDR3 nucleotides read TGTGCCAGCAGCTTCCGGGGACAGGATTTTTCTTATAGCACTGAAGCTTTCTTT. Translated: CASSFRGQDFSYSTEAFF.